The 22 T cell receptor beta chains presented below share a single source sample, sequenced in a study of T cells in Graves' hyperthyroidism and ophthalmopathy. The TCR beta CDR3 regions underwent amplification using RNA transcripts as the source. TCR CDR3 underwent first-round RT-PCR with the HTBI primer set. One entry per CDR3 protein, called by TCRdb with MiXCR from the multiplex PCR reads. The data contain hundreds of thousands of distinct CDR3 sequences, about a sixth of them singletons. The sequencing sample was made of blood. These receptors came from a woman aged 60-75 years with Graves' ophthalmopathy.

The sample holds many counts of this clonotype. DNA for the CDR3: TGTGCCAGCAGCGGACAGGGCACAGATACGCAGTATTTT. Its protein is CASSGQGTDTQYF. The chain uses TRBV2 and TRBJ2-3; 7 nucleotides align to TRBD1. CDR3 length: 13 residues. CDR1 SNHLY and CDR2 FYNNEI come from the germline V gene. Trimming took 6 bases from V and 1 from J; bases not matched to a gene: 1.

This clonotype has more than one count but fewer than ten. V is TRBV19 and J is TRBJ2-1; 11 bases line up with TRBD2. The junction had 6 bases not matched to a gene; V was cut back by 8 bases and J by 0 bases. The CDR3 covers 16 residues. Germline V gene sequence: CDR1 LNHDA, CDR2 SQIVND (reference sequence). In nucleotides, the CDR3 is TGTGCCAGTTCTAGCGGGAGGTTTAGCTCCTACAATGAGCAGTTCTTC. The encoded protein is CASSSGRFSSYNEQFF.

This clonotype turned up a few times. V usage is TRBV14 and J usage is TRBJ2-3; 8 nucleotides line up with TRBD2. V trimming: 5 bases; J trimming: 4 bases; junction bases outside the gene matches: 11. Germline V lookup: CDR1 SGHDN, CDR2 FVKESK. This CDR3 spans 16 amino acids. The CDR3 nucleotides are TGTGCCAGCAGCGAATTAGCGGGAATATTGTCAGATACGCAGTATTTT. It encodes CASSELAGILSDTQYF.

This clonotype was counted many times. CDR3 DNA sequence: TGTGCCAGCAGTGGGGACGGGACACTTGAAGCTTTCTTT. Translation: CASSGDGTLEAFF. This chain links TRBV2 with TRBJ1-1, with a weak D call TRBD1 (6 bases). The CDR3 extends over 13 amino acids. The V gene's germline CDR1 is SNHLY and CDR2 FYNNEI. V lost 4 bases and J 7 bases, leaving 13 bases between the germline ends.

In its sample, this clonotype was seen a few times. The CDR3 spells CASSQDSSGSLNEQFF. The CDR3 region has the DNA TGTGCCAGCAGCCAAGATAGTAGCGGGAGTTTAAATGAGCAGTTCTTC. The genes are TRBV4-2 and TRBJ2-1; 9 nucleotides align to TRBD2. Germline loops: CDR1 LGHNA, CDR2 YNFKEQ. This CDR3 has 16 amino acids. V trimming: 0 bases; J trimming: 7 bases; junction bases outside the gene matches: 7.

The sample holds many counts of this clonotype. The chain is built from TRBV28 and TRBJ2-7, with D unclear. CDR1 and CDR2 from the germline V gene are MDHEN and SYDVKM. This CDR3 is built from 11 residues. Trimming removed 7 bases at V and 3 bases at J, with 7 bases between. The CDR3 here is CASTRGYEQYF. In nucleotides, the CDR3 is TGTGCCAGCACCCGAGGCTACGAGCAGTACTTC.

This clonotype was observed a handful of times. The CDR3 DNA reads as TGTGCCAGCTCACAGAAAGAGAACGTCGGGGAGCTGTTTTTT. This codes for CASSQKENVGELFF. The chain joins TRBV18 to TRBJ2-2; no clear D. This CDR3 contains 14 residues. V lost 4 bases and J lost 7, with 13 bases in between. Germline lookup yields CDR1 KGHSH and CDR2 LQKENI.

This chain connects TRBV5-4 to TRBJ2-1, with D maybe TRBD2 (5 bases). The germline V gene encodes CDR1 SGHNT and CDR2 YYREEE (reference sequence). V lost 0 bases and J lost 0, with 16 bases in between. This CDR3 region has 18 residues. CDR3 protein: CASSLGLGLGSSYNEQFF. For the CDR3, the DNA is TGTGCCAGCAGCTTGGGGCTCGGACTGGGGAGCTCCTACAATGAGCAGTTCTTC.

This clonotype was counted at least ten times. The genes are TRBV7-2 and TRBJ2-5, with no clear D. The germline V gene encodes CDR1 SGHTA and CDR2 FQGNSA. V shed 4 bases and J shed 4 bases, with 7 bases lying between them. The CDR3 is made up of 12 amino acids. CDR3 DNA sequence: TGTGCCAGCAGCTCTACGGGAGAGACCCAGTACTTC. The encoded protein is CASSSTGETQYF. Supplemented by reference TRBV7-2 and TRBJ2-5, the full variable domain reads GAGVSQSPSNKVTEKGKDVELRCDPISGHTALYWYRQSLGQGLEFLIYFQGNSAPDKSGLPSDRFSAERTGGSVSTLTIQRTQQEDSAVYLCASSSTGETQYFGPGTRLLVL.

This clonotype was detected many times. The J gene is TRBJ2-7, the V gene TRBV6-2 or TRBV6-3; the D is unclear. The germline gives CDR1 MNHEY, CDR2 SVGEGT. This CDR3 has 17 amino acids. Trimming cost V 0 bases and J 1 base, with 16 bases left between them. The chain's CDR3 is CASSYSLRRYGSYEQYF. As DNA, the CDR3 is TGTGCCAGCAGTTACTCGTTAAGGCGGTACGGGTCCTACGAGCAGTACTTC.

This clonotype was counted between two and nine times. A read error is possible here, since a much larger clone lies one base away. The chain has TRBV20-1 and TRBJ1-5; weak D call: TRBD1 (5 bases). CDR3 length: 15 amino acids. Germline lookup yields CDR1 DFQATT and CDR2 SNEGSKA (reference sequence). CDR3 sequence: CGAERRGDSNQPQHF. CDR3 nucleotides: TGCGGTGCCGAGCGGCGGGGGGATAGCAATCAGCCCCAGCATTTT.

This clonotype was observed a few times. V usage is TRBV3-1 and J usage is TRBJ1-4; D perhaps matches TRBD1 (5 bases). The CDR3 runs to 17 residues. Germline V gives CDR1 LGHDT, CDR2 YNNKEL (reference sequence). The germline V and J ends were trimmed by 4 bases and 1 base, with 16 bases remaining between them. CDR3 sequence (DNA): TGTGCCAGCAGCCCCCCCATAGGGGCCGGAACTAATGAAAAACTGTTTTTT. It encodes CASSPPIGAGTNEKLFF. The full variable domain, completed using reference TRBV3-1 and TRBJ1-4, is DTAVSQTPKYLVTQMGNDKSIKCEQNLGHDTMYWYKQDSKKFLKIMFSYNNKELIINETVPNRFSPKSPDKAHLNLHINSLELGDSAVYFCASSPPIGAGTNEKLFFGSGTQLSVL.

This chain joins TRBV20-1 and TRBJ2-3, with 12 positions matching TRBD2. Germline CDR1 reads DFQATT; CDR2 reads SNEGSKA (reference sequence). Trimming cost V 6 bases and J 6 bases; bases outside gene matches: 7. This CDR3 contains 14 residues. The CDR3 sequence: CSASTSGRIDTQYF. CDR3 nucleotides: TGCAGTGCCTCTACTAGCGGGAGGATTGATACGCAGTATTTT.

This clonotype was seen repeatedly, ten times or more. The chain is built from TRBV27 and TRBJ1-2, with D unclear. The V gene's germline CDR1 is MNHEY and CDR2 SMNVEV (reference sequence). The CDR3 totals 14 residues. V lost 1 base to trimming and J lost 1 base, with 7 bases between them. The CDR3 DNA reads TGTGCCAGCAGTTTATACGAGGGTAACTATGGCTACACCTTC. This encodes CASSLYEGNYGYTF.

This clonotype was seen repeatedly, ten times or more. The chain has TRBV7-8 and TRBJ2-7; D uncertain. The CDR3 spans 14 residues. The germline V and J ends were trimmed by 1 base and 0 bases, with 7 bases remaining between them. Germline loops: CDR1 SGHVS, CDR2 FQNEAQ. DNA for the CDR3: TGTGCCAGCAGCTTAGAGCTAAACTCCTACGAGCAGTACTTC. Protein: CASSLELNSYEQYF.

The J gene is TRBJ1-1, the V gene TRBV6-5, with a tentative D call TRBD1 (5 bases). V lost 2 bases to trimming and J lost 0 bases, with 13 bases between them. From germline, CDR1 is MNHEY and CDR2 SVGAGI. This CDR3 contains 16 residues. Here the CDR3 DNA reads TGTGCCAGCAGTTACGATTCGGGGCGTGTGAACACTGAAGCTTTCTTT. Its protein is CASSYDSGRVNTEAFF.

Comment on this clonotype: A much bigger clone sits one base away, suggesting this may be a read error. V and J are TRBV28 and TRBJ2-7, with 8 bases aligning to TRBD1. The germline V gene encodes CDR1 MDHEN and CDR2 SYDVKM. CDR3 size: 15 residues. Here the CDR3 reads CAGSRAGTGLYEQYF. The CDR3 DNA sequence: TGTGCCGGCAGTCGTGCCGGGACAGGACTCTACGAGCAGTACTTC.

The table lists this clonotype with a count of one. This clone may be a read error of a much larger clone one base away. It is likely a read error, because the conserved phenylalanine at the end of the CDR3 is missing. The chain employs TRBV19 and TRBJ1-1; 7 nucleotides line up with TRBD1. The CDR3 length is 15 residues. After removal of 6 bases from V and 3 bases from J, the junction contained 10 bases not matched to a gene. Germline values: CDR1 LNHDA, CDR2 SQIVND (reference sequence). In DNA, the CDR3 is TGTGCCAGTAGATCCGACAGGGCTGGGGACACTGAAGCTTTCCTT. Its translation: CASRSDRAGDTEAFL.

This clonotype turned up a few times. This chain's CDR3 is CASSNSHREDYGYTF. In DNA, the CDR3 is TGTGCCAGCAGTAATAGCCACAGGGAGGATTATGGCTACACCTTC. The rearrangement joins TRBV6-1 to TRBJ1-2, with D perhaps matching TRBD1 (6 bases). The germline V gene has CDR1 MNHNS and CDR2 SASEGT. V was shortened by 5 bases and J by 5 bases, with 18 bases between the two germline ends. The CDR3 spans 15 residues.

This clonotype was seen repeatedly, ten times or more. The chain combines TRBV5-6 with TRBJ1-3, with D maybe TRBD1 (5 bases). V gave up 5 bases and J gave up 3 bases, with 12 bases separating them. This CDR3 is 14 amino acids long. The V gene's germline CDR1 is SGHDT and CDR2 YYEEEE. CDR3 DNA: TGTGCCAGCAGATCGACGGGGCTTGGAAACACCATATATTTT. Translation gives CASRSTGLGNTIYF.

Comment on this clonotype: This clone may be a read error of a much larger clone one base away. This chain joins TRBV7-2 and TRBJ1-2; D gene uncertain. The CDR3 runs 14 residues. Germline values: CDR1 SGHTA, CDR2 FQGNSA. The CDR3 here is CASSFSRDIYGYAF. In DNA form, the CDR3 reads TGTGCCAGCAGCTTCAGCCGCGATATCTATGGCTACGCCTTC.

Worth noting for this clonotype: A read error may account for a junction end that differs from germline. The rearrangement joins TRBV5-1 to TRBJ1-5; no clear D gene. The V gene's germline CDR1 is SGHRS and CDR2 YFSETQ. The CDR3 has 16 residues. The CDR3 region is CASSKEVQYSNQPQHF. In DNA, the CDR3 is TGTGCCAGCAGCAAGGAAGTACAGTATAGCAATCAGCCCCAGCATTTT.